This is a list of T cell receptor beta chains from one sample in a study of T cells in Graves' hyperthyroidism and ophthalmopathy. From the multiplex PCR reads, TCRdb called clonotypes with MiXCR, one entry per CDR3 protein. The repertoire holds approximately 700,000 distinct CDR3 sequences, with less than 45% as singletons. What was sequenced was peripheral blood or thyroid tissue (not recorded which). Every receptor here comes from an adult man with Graves' disease, either hyperthyroidism or ophthalmopathy (not recorded which). Both conserved end residues are part of each CDR3. The D gene is left open where the match is weak. Clone size is shown for a subset of rows, as once, few, many or a class of expanded clone.

>TRBV7-9|TRBJ1-5|TRBD1|15|.
TGTGCCAGCAAACATACCGGGACAGGGGATCAGCCCCAGCATTTT
CASKHTGTGDQPQHF
>TRBV10-2|TRBJ2-7|.|17|.
TGCGCCAGCAGTGAGCGGCAGGGTAGAGTACCACTCTACGAGCAGTACTTC
CASSERQGRVPLYEQYF
>TRBV24-1|TRBJ2-5|.|13|many
TGTGCCACCAGTGATTCCCTTAAAGAGACCCAGTACTTC
CATSDSLKETQYF
>TRBV25-1|TRBJ1-2|.|14|.
TGTGCCAGCAGTGAATTTAAGGGTAACTATGGCTACACCTTC
CASSEFKGNYGYTF
>TRBV7-9|TRBJ1-4|.|16|few
TGTGCCAGCAGCTTAGGGGGCCCGGGGAGTAATGAAAAACTGTTTTTT
CASSLGGPGSNEKLFF
>TRBV9|TRBJ1-5|.|14|.
TGTGCCAGCAGCGTAGAAGGGGGTGCTCAGCCCCAGCATTTT
CASSVEGGAQPQHF
>TRBV29-1|TRBJ2-7|.|10|many
TGCAGCGTTGGTGACTACGAGCAGTACTTC
CSVGDYEQYF
>TRBV5-1|TRBJ1-3|.|15|.
TGCGCCAGCAGCTTGGGTTTGGGGTCTGGAAACACCATATATTTT
CASSLGLGSGNTIYF
>TRBV29-1|TRBJ1-3|.|9|.
TGCAGCGTACGGGAATCTGGGGATTTT
CSVRESGDF
>TRBV20-1|TRBJ2-5|.|14|many
TGCAGTGCTAGGAAAGGCTCACAGCAAGAGACCCAGTACTTC
CSARKGSQQETQYF
>TRBV24-1|TRBJ1-5|.|15|many
TGTGCCACCCACGAAGGGGAGGCGATCAATCAGCCCCAGCATTTT
CATHEGEAINQPQHF
>TRBV5-1|TRBJ2-7|TRBD1|13|.
TGCGCCAGCAGCCGGGACAGGGTCGACGAGCAGTACTTC
CASSRDRVDEQYF
>TRBV7-9|TRBJ1-6|TRBD1|16|.
TGCGCCAGCAGCCAGGGGGCAGGGGGAGTAAATTCACCCCTCCACTTT
CASSQGAGGVNSPLHF
>TRBV15|TRBJ2-5|TRBD2|17|.
TGTGCCACCAGCAGAGGACTAGCGGGGGGGCCGGGAGAGACCCAGTACTTC
CATSRGLAGGPGETQYF
>TRBV24-1|TRBJ1-1|.|15|.
TGTGCCAACAGGAGACGGGGGCAGGGAGGAACTGAAGCTTTCTTT
CANRRRGQGGTEAFF
>TRBV2|TRBJ2-5|.|13|few
TGTGCCAGCAGCAGACAGTACCAAGAGACCCAGTACTTC
CASSRQYQETQYF
>TRBV12-3/TRBV12-4|TRBJ1-6|TRBD1|15|.
TGTGCCAGCAGTGCAAACCGGGACAGGGGGTCACCCCTCCACTTT
CASSANRDRGSPLHF
>TRBV7-9|TRBJ2-2|.|14|.
TGTGCCAGCAGCTTATCGGGAGCGGTTATGGAGCTGTTTTTT
CASSLSGAVMELFF
>TRBV29-1|TRBJ2-5|TRBD1|13|.
TGCAGCGTTGAGGGACAGAGCGGAGAGACCCAGTACTTC
CSVEGQSGETQYF
>TRBV20-1|TRBJ1-4|TRBD1|16|.
TGCAGTGCTAGAGGTGGGACAGGGGTGAGTAATGAAAAACTGTTTTTT
CSARGGTGVSNEKLFF
>TRBV29-1|TRBJ1-2|TRBD1|12|once
TGCAGCGGAAAGGACAGGGTCCATGGCTACACCTTC
CSGKDRVHGYTF
>TRBV7-8|TRBJ2-2|TRBD2|16|.
TGTGCCAGCAGCCTGCTAGCGGGGGTTGTTACCGGGGAGCTGTTTTTT
CASSLLAGVVTGELFF
>TRBV29-1|TRBJ2-7|.|16|.
TGCAGCGTTGAAATATACCGACAGTCCCTCTCCTACGAGCAGTACTTC
CSVEIYRQSLSYEQYF
>TRBV4-2|TRBJ2-2|.|15|.
TGTGCCAGCAGCCTAAGATCAGGGGATGCCGGGGAGCTGTTTTTT
CASSLRSGDAGELFF
>TRBV12-3/TRBV12-4|TRBJ1-5|.|13|many
TGTGCCAGCACCATAGGACAGAATCAGCCCCAGCATTTT
CASTIGQNQPQHF
>TRBV7-9|TRBJ2-5|TRBD1|13|many
TGTGCCATCGACAGGGAAATCCAAGAGACCCAGTACTTC
CAIDREIQETQYF
>TRBV14|TRBJ2-7|TRBD2|15|few
TGTGCCAGCAGCCAAGGACTAGCGGGGGTTCACGAGCAGTACTTC
CASSQGLAGVHEQYF
>TRBV6-1|TRBJ2-7|.|11|.
TGTGCCAGCAGGTCACCCTGGGATTTTTCCTTC
CASRSPWDFSF
>TRBV29-1|TRBJ1-1|TRBD1|14|.
TGCAGCGTTGATAGCACAGGGGGAGGTGGTGAAGCTTTCTTT
CSVDSTGGGGEAFF
>TRBV20-1|TRBJ2-5|.|13|once
TGCAGCTTAGCCTCACGGGGCCAAGAGACCCAGTACTTC
CSLASRGQETQYF
>TRBV10-3|TRBJ1-3|TRBD1|15|few
TGTGCCAGCAGGCCCTCGACAGGGGCTGGAAACACCATATATTTT
CASRPSTGAGNTIYF
>TRBV7-9|TRBJ1-1|TRBD1|14|few
TGTGCCAGCAGCGTGAACAGGGGCCCCACTGAAGCTTTCTTT
CASSVNRGPTEAFF
>TRBV6-5|TRBJ2-7|.|13|.
TGTGCCAGCTTGCCAGCAAATTTCTACGAGCAGTACTTC
CASLPANFYEQYF
>TRBV29-1|TRBJ1-4|.|12|.
TGCAGCGTTGCGCTGCAGAATGAAAAACTGTTTTTT
CSVALQNEKLFF
>TRBV2|TRBJ2-5|TRBD2|17|.
TGTGCCAGCAGTTTAATGGCTAGCGGGAGAGGCGTGGAGACCCAGTACTTC
CASSLMASGRGVETQYF
>TRBV2|TRBJ2-7|TRBD1|15|.
TGTGCCAGCAGTTCGCTGGGGACAGGGGACTACGAGCAGTACTTC
CASSSLGTGDYEQYF
>TRBV7-2|TRBJ1-3|TRBD1|20|.
TGTGCCAGCAGCCTAGGAGGTCCGGGACAGGGACCTCACTCTGGAAACACCATATATTTT
CASSLGGPGQGPHSGNTIYF
>TRBV30|TRBJ1-1|.|13|few
TGTGCCTGGAGCCCCCTAGTGAACACTGAAGCTTTCTTT
CAWSPLVNTEAFF
>TRBV7-4|TRBJ1-2|TRBD1|15|few
TGTGCCAGCAGCCCCCGACAGGGAGGGACGAATGGCTACACCTTC
CASSPRQGGTNGYTF
>TRBV15|TRBJ1-5|.|16|once
TGTGCCACCAGCAGTTTGACAGGAGATAGCAATCAGCCCCAGCATTTT
CATSSLTGDSNQPQHF
>TRBV2|TRBJ1-1|.|14|.
TGTGCCAGCACGGAGGGGCGGGTGAACACTGAAGCTTTCTTT
CASTEGRVNTEAFF
>TRBV19|TRBJ2-7|TRBD1|14|.
TGTGCCAGTATGCCAGGGGGTACCACCTACGAGCAGTACTTC
CASMPGGTTYEQYF
>TRBV12-3/TRBV12-4|TRBJ1-1|.|18|.
TGTGCCAGCAGTTTCCTTTCTCTATCCGGAAATGTGAACACTGAAGCTTTCTTT
CASSFLSLSGNVNTEAFF
>TRBV7-2|TRBJ1-1|.|15|.
TGTGCCAGCAGCTTTGGCGGGGCCGAGAACACTGAAGCTTTCTTT
CASSFGGAENTEAFF
>TRBV20-1|TRBJ1-4|TRBD1|13|.
TGCAGTGCCCCAGACAGGGGGAGTGAAAAACTGTTTTTT
CSAPDRGSEKLFF
>TRBV25-1|TRBJ1-5|TRBD1|16|once
TGTGCCAGCAGGGCCCCCAGGACAGGGAAGAGTCAGCCCCAGCATTTT
CASRAPRTGKSQPQHF
>TRBV24-1|TRBJ1-5|.|12|many
TGTGCCACCAGTGAACCAAATCAGCCCCAGCATTTT
CATSEPNQPQHF
>TRBV5-4|TRBJ1-5|TRBD1|16|few
TGCGCCAGCAGCCAAGTTGACGGACAGGGCCATCAGCCCCAGCATTTT
CASSQVDGQGHQPQHF
>TRBV7-9|TRBJ2-7|TRBD1|16|few
TGTGCCAGCAGCTTTACCGGGACAGGGGGCAAGTACGAGCAGTACTTC
CASSFTGTGGKYEQYF
>TRBV7-9|TRBJ1-2|TRBD1|15|.
TGTGCCAGCAGCCGACAGGGGGCTGTTGACTATGGCTACACCTTC
CASSRQGAVDYGYTF
>TRBV7-4|TRBJ2-7|.|10|.
TGTGCCAGCGGGGCGGGCGAGCAGTACTTC
CASGAGEQYF
>TRBV2|TRBJ2-6|.|16|.
TGTGCCAGCAGTTACACAAGGATGGATGGGGCCAACGTCCTGACTTTC
CASSYTRMDGANVLTF
>TRBV15|TRBJ2-7|TRBD2|16|.
TGTGCCACCAGCAGAGAGACTAGCGGGAGCTCCTACGAGCAGTACTTC
CATSRETSGSSYEQYF
>TRBV20-1|TRBJ2-2|.|14|.
TGCAGTGCTGCCGGGACCCAGGGAGCCGGGGAGCTGTTTTTT
CSAAGTQGAGELFF
>TRBV5-1|TRBJ1-2|.|15|few
TGCGCCAGCAGCTTGGACGGGGGGCACCTCTATGGCTACACCTTC
CASSLDGGHLYGYTF